Reported below is one T cell receptor (beta chain). Its antigen is undetermined. It was with 60 Vbeta and 13 Jbeta primers that the PCR ran. Repertoires were generated with immunoSEQ multiplex PCR, while TCRdb's copy carries only in-frame clones and drops some. The data hold some 150,000 clones, with 60% to 85% observed a single time. This sample was included in a study of cytomegalovirus exposure and HLA in healthy donors. Notes on the study in general: Investigators reported 150 to 200 TCR beta chains as tied to cytomegalovirus. It was reported that the classifier diagnosed cytomegalovirus status with high specificity and sensitivity in both the original and validation cohorts.

With V trimmed by 6 bases and J by 6 bases, 8 bases remained unmatched. In germline, CDR1 is SGHVS, CDR2 FNYEAQ. The CDR3 has 14 amino acids. The sequence was collected from a female donor in good health and CMV-seronegative. The material sequenced was PBMCs. The V call is TRBV7-6, the J call TRBJ2-7; 10 bases are a match to TRBD2. The CDR3 sequence is CASRPIAGGSEQYF. In DNA, the CDR3 is TGTGCCAGCAGGCCTATAGCGGGGGGAAGCGAGCAGTACTTC.